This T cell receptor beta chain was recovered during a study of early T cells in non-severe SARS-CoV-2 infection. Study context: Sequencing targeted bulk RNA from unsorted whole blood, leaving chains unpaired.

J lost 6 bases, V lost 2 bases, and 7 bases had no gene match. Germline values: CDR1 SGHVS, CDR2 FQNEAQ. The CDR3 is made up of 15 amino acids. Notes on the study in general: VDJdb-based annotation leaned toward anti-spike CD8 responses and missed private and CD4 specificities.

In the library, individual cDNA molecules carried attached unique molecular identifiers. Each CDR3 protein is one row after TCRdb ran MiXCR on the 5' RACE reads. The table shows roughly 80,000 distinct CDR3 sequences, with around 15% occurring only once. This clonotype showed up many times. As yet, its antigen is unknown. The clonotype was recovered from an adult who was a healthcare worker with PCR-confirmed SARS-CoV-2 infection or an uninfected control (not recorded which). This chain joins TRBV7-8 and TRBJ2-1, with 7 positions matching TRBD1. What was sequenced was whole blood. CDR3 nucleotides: TGTGCCAGCAGCTTAACCGGACAGGTCCGCAATGAGCAGTTCTTC. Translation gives CASSLTGQVRNEQFF.